The source of this T cell receptor (beta chain) is a study of T-cell reconstitution after alpha-beta-depleted transplantation in children. Unique molecular identifiers featured in how the TCRbeta library was prepared. TCRdb analysed the PCR reads with MiXCR anew, one entry per CDR3 protein. The profile shows 200,000 to 250,000 distinct CDR3 sequences, roughly 7.1% of them singletons. V was clipped by 1 base and J by 4 bases, with 13 bases between them. The CDR3 extends over 15 amino acids. In germline, CDR1 is LNHNV, CDR2 YYDKDF (reference sequence). This clonotype was seen ten or more times. The sequencing used PBMCs, collected before TCRalphabeta/CD19-depleted stem cell transplant. The V and J genes are TRBV15 and TRBJ1-1; D is ambiguous. This TCR was sampled from a boy younger than 10 with acute lymphoblastic leukemia, due to receive a stem cell transplant. CDR3 in DNA: TGTGCCACCAGCAGAGCCCCGGGGTACCTCACTGAAGCTTTCTTT. Amino acids: CATSRAPGYLTEAFF.